This TCR beta chain was recovered during a study of molecular identifiers for immune sequencing clone quantification. One entry per CDR3 protein results from TCRdb running MiXCR on the PCR reads. Among 460,000 or so distinct CDR3 sequences, roughly 25% were seen once, and the ten largest hold under 0.85%. Per germline, CDR1 LGHNA and CDR2 YNFKEQ. The CDR3 covers 14 residues. Losses at the gene ends were 2 bases for V and 4 bases for J; bases not matched to a gene: 1. Naive CD8 libraries came from around 20,000 to 990,000 sorted cells with 10%, 30% or 50% RNA. Worth noting for this clonotype: Its antigen is unidentified.

Study-wide results and limits: Spiked Jurkat TCR RNA equivalent to one cell reportedly surfaced among some 1 million naive cells. A shared barcode on identical TCR molecules could lead to underestimated sizes for highly expanded clones.

This TCR came from a human donor in good health. Some libraries in this study had Jurkat cell RNA spiked in. The genes are TRBV4-2 and TRBJ2-1; 8 nucleotides match TRBD2. Material: naive CD8+ T cells from blood, with Jurkat cell RNA spiked in. The subset: FACS-sorted CD8+CD4-CCR7+CD45RA+ naive T cells. CDR3 loop: CASSQLAGYNEQFF. CDR3 DNA sequence: TGTGCCAGCAGCCAACTAGCGGGTTACAATGAGCAGTTCTTC.